The clone carrying this T cell receptor (beta chain) came up a few times. The sample is drawn from a study of T cells after yellow fever vaccination. Each CDR3 protein is one row after TCRdb ran MiXCR on the 5' RACE reads. The data show some 150,000 distinct CDR3 sequences, approximately 10% seen once. Germline V CDR1 and CDR2: MGHRA, YSYEKL. V lost 0 bases, J lost 8 bases, and 8 bases lay in between. This CDR3 has 14 residues. The source of this sequence is a young man who received the YFV17D yellow fever vaccine. This specimen was CD8+ T cells sorted from PBMCs, taken 15 days after the yellow fever booster vaccination. The V gene is TRBV4-1, the J gene TRBJ1-6; D remains unclear. The CDR3 region is CASSQEGGDSPLHF. The CDR3 coding sequence is TGCGCCAGCAGCCAAGAGGGTGGGGATTCACCCCTCCACTTT.